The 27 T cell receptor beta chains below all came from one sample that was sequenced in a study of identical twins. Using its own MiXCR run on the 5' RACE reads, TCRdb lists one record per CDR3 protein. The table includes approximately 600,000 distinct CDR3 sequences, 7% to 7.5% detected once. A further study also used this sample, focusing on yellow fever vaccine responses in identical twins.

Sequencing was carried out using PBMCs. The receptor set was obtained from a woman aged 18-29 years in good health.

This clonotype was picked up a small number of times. The CDR3 protein is CSVGLGLPSYEQYF. DNA for the CDR3: TGCAGCGTGGGATTGGGACTCCCATCCTACGAGCAGTACTTC. The chain links TRBV29-1 to TRBJ2-7; D possibly corresponds to TRBD2 (6 bases). V lost 6 bases to trimming and J lost 1 base, with 16 bases between them. Germline V lookup: CDR1 SQVTM, CDR2 ANQGSEA. The CDR3 is made up of 14 amino acids.

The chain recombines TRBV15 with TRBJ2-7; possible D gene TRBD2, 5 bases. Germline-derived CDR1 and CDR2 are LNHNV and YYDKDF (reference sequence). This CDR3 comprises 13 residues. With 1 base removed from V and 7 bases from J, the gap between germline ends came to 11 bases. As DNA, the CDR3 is TGTGCCACCAGCAGAGCATTGAGAGGGGAGCAGTACTTC. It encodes CATSRALRGEQYF.

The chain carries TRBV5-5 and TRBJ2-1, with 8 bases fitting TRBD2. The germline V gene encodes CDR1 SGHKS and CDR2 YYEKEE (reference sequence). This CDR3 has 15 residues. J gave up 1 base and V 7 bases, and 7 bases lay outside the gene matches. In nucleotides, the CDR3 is TGTGCCAGCCGACTAGCGCAACCATCCTACAATGAGCAGTTCTTC. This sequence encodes CASRLAQPSYNEQFF.

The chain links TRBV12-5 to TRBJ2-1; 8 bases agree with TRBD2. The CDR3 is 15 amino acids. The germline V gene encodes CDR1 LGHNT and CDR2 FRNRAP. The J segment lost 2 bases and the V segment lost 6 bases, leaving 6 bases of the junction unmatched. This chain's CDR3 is CASGLGGGPYNEQFF. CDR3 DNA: TGTGCTAGTGGACTCGGGGGGGGCCCCTACAATGAGCAGTTCTTC.

The DNA of the CDR3 is TGTGCCAGCAGCATGATTGGACAGGGAGCCATGAACACTGAAGCTTTCTTT. Its translation is CASSMIGQGAMNTEAFF. The chain combines TRBV2 with TRBJ1-1; 8 nucleotides agree with TRBD1. CDR1 is SNHLY and CDR2 is FYNNEI in the germline V gene. The length of the CDR3 is 17 residues. Trimming cost V 6 bases and J 0 bases; bases outside gene matches: 12. The full variable domain, rest sourced from reference TRBV2 and TRBJ1-1, is EPEVTQTPSHQVTQMGQEVILRCVPISNHLYFYWYRQILGQKVEFLVSFYNNEISEKSEIFDDQFSVERPDGSNFTLKIRSTKLEDSAMYFCASSMIGQGAMNTEAFFGQGTRLTVV.

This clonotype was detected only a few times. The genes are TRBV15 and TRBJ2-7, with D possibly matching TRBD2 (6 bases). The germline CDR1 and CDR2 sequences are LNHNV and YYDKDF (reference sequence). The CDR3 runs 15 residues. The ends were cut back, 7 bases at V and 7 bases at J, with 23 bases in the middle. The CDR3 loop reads CATMTGEGSCGEQYV. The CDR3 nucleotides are TGTGCCACCATGACGGGAGAAGGGTCGTGTGGAGAGCAGTACGTC.

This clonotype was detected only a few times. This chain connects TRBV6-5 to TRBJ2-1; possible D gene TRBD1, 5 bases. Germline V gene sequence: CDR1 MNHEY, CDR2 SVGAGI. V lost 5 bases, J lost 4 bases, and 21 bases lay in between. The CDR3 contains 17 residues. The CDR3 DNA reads TGTGCCAGCAGTACTATTTTCCTGGGGCTAGGGTACAATGAGCAGTTCTTC. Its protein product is CASSTIFLGLGYNEQFF.

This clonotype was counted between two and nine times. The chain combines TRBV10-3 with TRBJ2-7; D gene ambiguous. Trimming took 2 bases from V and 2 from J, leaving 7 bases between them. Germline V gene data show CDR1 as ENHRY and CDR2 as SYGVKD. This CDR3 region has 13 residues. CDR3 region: CAISEGWTYEQYF. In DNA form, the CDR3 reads TGTGCCATCAGTGAGGGGTGGACCTACGAGCAGTACTTC.

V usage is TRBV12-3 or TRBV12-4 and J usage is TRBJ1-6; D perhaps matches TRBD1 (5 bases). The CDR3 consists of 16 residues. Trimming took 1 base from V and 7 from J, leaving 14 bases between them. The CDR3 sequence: CASSLGQGFGNSPLHF. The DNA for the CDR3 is TGTGCCAGCAGTTTAGGCCAGGGATTTGGGAATTCACCCCTCCACTTT.

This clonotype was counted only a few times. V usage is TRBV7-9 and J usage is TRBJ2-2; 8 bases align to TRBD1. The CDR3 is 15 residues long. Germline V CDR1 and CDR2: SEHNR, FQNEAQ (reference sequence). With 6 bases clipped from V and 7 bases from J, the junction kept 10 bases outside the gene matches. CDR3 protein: CASRSGTGFFGELFF. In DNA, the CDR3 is TGTGCCAGCAGGTCCGGGACAGGCTTCTTCGGGGAGCTGTTTTTT. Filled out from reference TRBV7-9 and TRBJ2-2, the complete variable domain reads DTGVSQNPRHKITKRGQNVTFRCDPISEHNRLYWYRQTLGQGPEFLTYFQNEAQLEKSRLLSDRFSAERPKGSFSTLEIQRTEQGDSAMYLCASRSGTGFFGELFFGEGSRLTVL.

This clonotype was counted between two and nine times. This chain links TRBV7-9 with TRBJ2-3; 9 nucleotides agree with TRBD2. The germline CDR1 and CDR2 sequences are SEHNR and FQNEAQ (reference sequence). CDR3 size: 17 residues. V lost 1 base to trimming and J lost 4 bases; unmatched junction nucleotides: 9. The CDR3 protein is CASSLVGLAGVSDTQYF. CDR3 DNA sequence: TGTGCCAGCAGCTTAGTAGGGTTAGCGGGAGTCTCAGATACGCAGTATTTT.

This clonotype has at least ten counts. CDR3 in DNA: TGTGCCAGCAGTGACAGGGTATCCGGGGAGCTGTTTTTT. Protein: CASSDRVSGELFF. V and J are TRBV6-1 and TRBJ2-2, with D maybe TRBD1 (5 bases). The CDR3 has 13 amino acids. Trimming stripped 3 bases from V and 6 bases from J, with 8 bases between. Per the germline V gene, CDR1 is MNHNS and CDR2 is SASEGT.

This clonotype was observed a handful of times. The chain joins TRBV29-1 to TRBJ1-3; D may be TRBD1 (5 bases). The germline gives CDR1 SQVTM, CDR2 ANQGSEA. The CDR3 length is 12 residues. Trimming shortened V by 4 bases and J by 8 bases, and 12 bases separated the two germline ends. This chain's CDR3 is CSVVGAGDTIYF. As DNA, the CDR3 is TGCAGCGTTGTTGGGGCGGGGGACACCATATATTTT.

CDR3 in DNA: TGTGCCATCCAACGGGGGGATAACACTGAAGCTTTCTTT. This encodes CAIQRGDNTEAFF. This chain joins TRBV10-3 and TRBJ1-1; tentatively, D is TRBD1 (5 bases). CDR1 and CDR2 (germline): ENHRY, SYGVKD. The CDR3 is 13 amino acids. Trimming removed 8 bases at V and 2 bases at J, with 12 bases between.

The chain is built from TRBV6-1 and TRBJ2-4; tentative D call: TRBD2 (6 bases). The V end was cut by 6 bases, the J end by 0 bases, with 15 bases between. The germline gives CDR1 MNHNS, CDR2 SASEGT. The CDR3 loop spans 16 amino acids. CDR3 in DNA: TGTGCCAGCAGCGGTGGCGGGGCCCTAGCCAAAAACATTCAGTACTTC. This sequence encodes CASSGGGALAKNIQYF.

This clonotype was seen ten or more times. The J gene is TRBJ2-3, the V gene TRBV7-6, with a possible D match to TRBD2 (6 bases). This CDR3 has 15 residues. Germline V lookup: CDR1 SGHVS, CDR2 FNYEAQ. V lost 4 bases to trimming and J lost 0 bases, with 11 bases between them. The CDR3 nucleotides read TGTGCCAGCAGCTCCCCTGGGGGGAGCACAGATACGCAGTATTTT. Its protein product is CASSSPGGSTDTQYF. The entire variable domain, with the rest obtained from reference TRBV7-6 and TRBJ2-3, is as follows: GAGVSQSPRYKVTKRGQDVALRCDPISGHVSLYWYRQALGQGPEFLTYFNYEAQQDKSGLPNDRFSAERPEGSISTLTIQRTEQRDSAMYRCASSSPGGSTDTQYFGPGTRLTVL.

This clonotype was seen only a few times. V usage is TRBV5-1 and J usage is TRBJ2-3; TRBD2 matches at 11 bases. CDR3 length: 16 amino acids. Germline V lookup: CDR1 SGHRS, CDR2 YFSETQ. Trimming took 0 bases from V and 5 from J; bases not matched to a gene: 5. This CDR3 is CASSLAPGLAEDTQYF. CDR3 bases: TGCGCCAGCAGCTTGGCCCCGGGACTAGCGGAAGATACGCAGTATTTT.

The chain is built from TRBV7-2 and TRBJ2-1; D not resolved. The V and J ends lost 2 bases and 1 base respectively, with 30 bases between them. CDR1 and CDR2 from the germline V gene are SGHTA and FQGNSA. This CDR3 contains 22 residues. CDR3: CASSLRLTSFLHPSESYNEQFF. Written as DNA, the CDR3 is TGTGCCAGCAGCTTACGACTGACCTCTTTCCTACACCCCTCGGAGTCCTACAATGAGCAGTTCTTC.

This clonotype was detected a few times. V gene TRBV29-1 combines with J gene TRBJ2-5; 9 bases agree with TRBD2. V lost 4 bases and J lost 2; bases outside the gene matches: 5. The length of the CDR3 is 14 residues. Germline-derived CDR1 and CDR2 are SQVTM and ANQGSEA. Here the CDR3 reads CSVAGLAFQETQYF. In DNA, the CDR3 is TGCAGCGTTGCGGGACTAGCCTTTCAAGAGACCCAGTACTTC.

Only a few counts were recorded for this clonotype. The chain's CDR3 is CATRDTGKGGANVLTF. CDR3 sequence (DNA): TGTGCCACCCGGGACACTGGAAAAGGGGGGGCCAACGTCCTGACTTTC. This chain links TRBV12-3 or TRBV12-4 with TRBJ2-6; D may be TRBD1 (6 bases). The CDR3 covers 16 residues. The V and J ends lost 10 bases and 4 bases respectively, with 20 bases between them.

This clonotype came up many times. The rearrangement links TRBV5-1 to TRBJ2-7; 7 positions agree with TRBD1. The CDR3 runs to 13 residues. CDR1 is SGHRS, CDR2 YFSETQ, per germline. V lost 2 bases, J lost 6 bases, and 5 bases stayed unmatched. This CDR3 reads CASSLGGRPEQYF. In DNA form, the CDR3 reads TGCGCCAGCAGCTTAGGGGGCAGGCCCGAGCAGTACTTC.

The CDR3 protein is CASSYSVGGEQYF. In DNA, the CDR3 is TGTGCCAGCAGTTACTCGGTGGGGGGCGAGCAGTACTTC. The chain carries TRBV6-5 and TRBJ2-7, with D possibly being TRBD2 (6 bases). CDR1 is MNHEY and CDR2 is SVGAGI in the germline V gene. Trimming stripped 0 bases from V and 6 bases from J, with 9 bases between. This CDR3 comprises 13 residues.

CDR3 amino acids: CASSLAGGPVQPQHF. CDR3 DNA: TGTGCCAGCAGCTTAGCGGGGGGCCCTGTCCAGCCCCAGCATTTT. The chain links TRBV7-8 to TRBJ1-5, with TRBD1 as a possible D gene (6 bases). The germline V gene encodes CDR1 SGHVS and CDR2 FQNEAQ. V was pared by 0 bases and J by 7 bases, with 13 bases between. The CDR3 covers 15 residues.

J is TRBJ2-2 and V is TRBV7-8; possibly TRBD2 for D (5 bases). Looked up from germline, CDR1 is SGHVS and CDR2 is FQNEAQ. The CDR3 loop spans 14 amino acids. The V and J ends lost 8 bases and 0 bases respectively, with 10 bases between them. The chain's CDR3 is CASGGAANTGELFF. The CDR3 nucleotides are TGTGCCAGCGGAGGTGCCGCGAACACCGGGGAGCTGTTTTTT.

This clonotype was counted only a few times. The CDR3 spells CASSPGLGTSSYNEQFF. CDR3 sequence (DNA): TGTGCCAGCAGCCCTGGCCTCGGGACTAGCTCCTACAATGAGCAGTTCTTC. V usage is TRBV7-2 and J usage is TRBJ2-1; 8 bases line up with TRBD2. CDR3 size: 17 residues. Unmatched junction bases numbered 9, after V lost 5 bases and J lost 0 bases. The germline V gene has CDR1 SGHTA and CDR2 FQGNSA.

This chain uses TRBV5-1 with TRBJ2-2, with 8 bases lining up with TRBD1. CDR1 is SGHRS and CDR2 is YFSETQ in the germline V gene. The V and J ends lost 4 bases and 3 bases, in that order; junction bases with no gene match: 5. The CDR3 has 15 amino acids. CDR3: CASSTGQGDTGELFF. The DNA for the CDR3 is TGCGCCAGCAGCACAGGACAGGGTGACACCGGGGAGCTGTTTTTT.

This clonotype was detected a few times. This chain's CDR3 is CASRPELAGASEQFF. The CDR3 DNA sequence: TGTGCCAGCAGGCCAGAACTAGCGGGAGCCAGCGAGCAGTTCTTC. This rearrangement joins TRBV2 to TRBJ2-1; 11 bases are a match to TRBD2. CDR3 length equals 15 residues. CDR1 and CDR2 from the germline V gene are SNHLY and FYNNEI. Trimming took 6 bases from V and 10 from J; bases not matched to a gene: 11.